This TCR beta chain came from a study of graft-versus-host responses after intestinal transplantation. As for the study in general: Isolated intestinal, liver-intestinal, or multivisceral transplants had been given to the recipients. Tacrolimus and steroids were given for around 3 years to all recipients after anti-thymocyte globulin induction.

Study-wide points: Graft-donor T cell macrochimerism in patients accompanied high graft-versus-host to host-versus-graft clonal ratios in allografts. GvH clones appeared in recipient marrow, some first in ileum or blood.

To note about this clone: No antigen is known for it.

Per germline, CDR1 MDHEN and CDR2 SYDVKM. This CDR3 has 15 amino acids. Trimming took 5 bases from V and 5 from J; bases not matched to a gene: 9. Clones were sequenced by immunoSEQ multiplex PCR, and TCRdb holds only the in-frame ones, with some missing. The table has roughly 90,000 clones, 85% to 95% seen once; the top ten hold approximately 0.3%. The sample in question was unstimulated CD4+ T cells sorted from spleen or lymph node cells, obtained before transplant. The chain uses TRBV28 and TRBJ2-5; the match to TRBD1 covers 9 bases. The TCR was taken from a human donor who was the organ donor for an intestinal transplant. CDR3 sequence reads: CASSLGQGTGETQYF. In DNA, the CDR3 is TGTGCCAGCAGTCTGGGACAGGGAACGGGGGAGACCCAGTACTTC.